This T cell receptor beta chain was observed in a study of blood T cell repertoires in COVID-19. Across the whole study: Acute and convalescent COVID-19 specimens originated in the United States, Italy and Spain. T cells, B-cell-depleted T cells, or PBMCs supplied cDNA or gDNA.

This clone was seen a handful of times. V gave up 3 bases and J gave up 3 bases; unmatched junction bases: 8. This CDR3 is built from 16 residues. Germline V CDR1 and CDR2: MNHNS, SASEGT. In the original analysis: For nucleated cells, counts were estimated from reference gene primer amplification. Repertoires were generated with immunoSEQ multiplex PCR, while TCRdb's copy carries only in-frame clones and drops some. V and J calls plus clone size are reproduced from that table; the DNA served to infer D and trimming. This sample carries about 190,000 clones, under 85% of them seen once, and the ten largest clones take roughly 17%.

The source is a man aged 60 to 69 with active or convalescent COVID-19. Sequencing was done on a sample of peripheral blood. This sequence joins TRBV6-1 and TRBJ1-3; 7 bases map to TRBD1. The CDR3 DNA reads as TGTGCCAGCAGTGAGCAACAGGGGCTCATTGGAAACACCATATATTTT. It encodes CASSEQQGLIGNTIYF.